This T cell receptor (beta chain) was obtained from a study of T cells after yellow fever vaccination. Study-level points and caveats: Most clones from primary vaccination were detected again post-booster (approximately 96% CD4, around 90% CD8). High-abundance clonotypes from the bulk population could contaminate FACS-sorted repertoires. Researchers noted that a small share of clonotypes showed up in both CD4 and CD8 compartments.

The 5'RACE template-switching step produced TCR cDNA and added a universal primer site and UMIs. In TCRdb, the 5' RACE reads were re-called with MiXCR into one record per CDR3 protein. The repertoire holds approximately 450,000 distinct CDR3 sequences, with 15% to 20% as singletons. This clonotype was found a few times. The antigen remains undetermined. The receptor was isolated from a man aged 18 to 30 who received the YFV17D yellow fever vaccine. Sequenced material: PBMCs, taken before the yellow fever booster vaccination.

CDR3 amino acids: CSAPPVVGTDTQYF. DNA of the CDR3: TGCAGTGCTCCCCCCGTCGTGGGGACAGATACGCAGTATTTT. This chain joins TRBV20-1 and TRBJ2-3; no firm D call. The V end lost 5 bases, the J end lost 3 bases, and 15 bases lay between the germline ends. The CDR3 loop spans 14 amino acids. CDR1 and CDR2 (germline): DFQATT, SNEGSKA (reference sequence).